This entry lists 4 T cell receptor beta chains sequenced from one sample in a study of T cell clonality in common variable immunodeficiency. Clones were read by immunoSEQ multiplex PCR, and TCRdb kept only the in-frame ones, dropping some. This record lists approximately 40,000 clones, none seen once only, and the top ten clones contain 9.5%. Sequencing used peripheral blood mononuclear cells. Every receptor here comes from a person aged 18 to 75 in good health.

This clone was found many times. The DNA read from the CDR3 is TGTGCCAGTAGTATGGGGGGGGAGACC. This codes for CASSMGGET. The full CDR3 reads CASSMGGETQYF. V is TRBV19 and J is TRBJ2-5; 7 bases line up with TRBD2. The read falls 3 residues short of the CDR3 end, and the missing part is taken from the germline J gene. The ends lost 3 bases at V and 5 bases at J; junction bases unmatched: 0. The CDR3 consists of 12 residues. Germline CDR1 and CDR2: LNHDA and SQIVND (reference sequence).

About this clone itself: The read is 3 residues too short to cover the CDR3 end, so that end is filled in from the germline J gene. The chain employs TRBV19 and TRBJ2-1, with 10 bases aligning to TRBD2. Germline trimming cut 7 bases from V and 5 bases from J; bases unmatched to any gene: 23. Per germline, CDR1 LNHDA and CDR2 SQIVND (reference sequence). The length of the CDR3 is 20 residues. CDR3 DNA (partial): TGTGCCAGTACCCTAGGGTCTAGCGGGAGTCTTGGGTGGGGAAACAATGAG. The encoded protein is CASTLGSSGSLGWGNNE. The full CDR3 reads CASTLGSSGSLGWGNNEQFF.

This clone was counted ten times or more. The read halts 3 residues ahead of the CDR3 end, with the missing end drawn from the germline J gene. This sequence joins TRBV7-2 and TRBJ2-1; TRBD2 aligns across 8 bases. Germline trimming cut 1 base from V and 6 bases from J; bases unmatched to any gene: 5. Germline CDR1 and CDR2: SGHTA and FQGNSA. The CDR3 has 15 residues. The sequenced part of the CDR3 DNA is TGTGCCAGCAGCTTAGGCCTAGCGGGTGGCAATGAG. Encoded protein: CASSLGLAGGNE. The whole CDR3 is CASSLGLAGGNEQFF.

In its sample, this clone was seen many times. The CDR3 is cut off 3 residues early in the read; its end comes from the germline J gene. The rearrangement joins TRBV19 to TRBJ2-3, with D perhaps matching TRBD1 (5 bases). Germline V gives CDR1 LNHDA, CDR2 SQIVND (reference sequence). V lost 5 bases, J lost 2 bases, and 11 bases lay in between. CDR3 size: 14 residues. The covered CDR3 bases are TGTGCCAGTAGTTGGGGCAGGGTCACAGATACG. Its translation is CASSWGRVTDT. The entire CDR3 reads CASSWGRVTDTQYF.